A single TCR beta chain is shown here with its context. Its matching antigen is unknown. Germline lookup yields CDR1 MNHNS and CDR2 SASEGT. The V end lost 1 base, the J end lost 11 bases, and 8 bases lay between the germline ends. CDR3 size: 11 residues. The entry originates in a study of T cell responses to AZD1222 COVID-19 vaccine. The study, taken as a whole, reports: Epitopes outside B.1.351 and B.1.1.7 mutated regions reportedly drew nearly half of spike TCRs. Across spike, vaccine-associated CD4 TCRs were found, dominant at 160-218 and 743-854.

Method: immunoSEQ multiplex PCR; TCRdb's copy keeps in-frame clones and lacks some. The profile shows some 190,000 clones, 80% to 90% of them singletons. The sequence derives from an adult in good health. This material consisted of peripheral blood, taken on day 0 of AZD1222 vaccination. This chain links TRBV6-1 with TRBJ1-1; the D is unclear. DNA of the CDR3: TGTGCCAGCAGTGAAGGGTTTATGGCTTTCTTT. Protein sequence: CASSEGFMAFF.